The T cell receptor beta chain under discussion was sequenced for a study of T cell changes during pregnancy in multiple sclerosis. Here immunoSEQ multiplex PCR was the method, and the copy in TCRdb shows in-frame clones only, minus some. This table has about 69,000 clones, roughly 90% appearing once. The CDR3 spans 15 residues. The germline gives CDR1 SGHTS, CDR2 YDEGEE. V was clipped by 2 bases and J by 4 bases; unmatched bases: 8. This sequence was found in a female donor in good health, enrolled as a control in a pregnancy study. V is TRBV5-8 and J is TRBJ1-2; 7 positions agree with TRBD1. The material sequenced was CD4+ T cells from peripheral blood mononuclear cells, taken in the third trimester of pregnancy. The CDR3 protein is CASSFRQGFSYGYTF. The CDR3 coding sequence is TGTGCCAGCAGCTTCCGACAGGGCTTTTCCTATGGCTACACCTTC.